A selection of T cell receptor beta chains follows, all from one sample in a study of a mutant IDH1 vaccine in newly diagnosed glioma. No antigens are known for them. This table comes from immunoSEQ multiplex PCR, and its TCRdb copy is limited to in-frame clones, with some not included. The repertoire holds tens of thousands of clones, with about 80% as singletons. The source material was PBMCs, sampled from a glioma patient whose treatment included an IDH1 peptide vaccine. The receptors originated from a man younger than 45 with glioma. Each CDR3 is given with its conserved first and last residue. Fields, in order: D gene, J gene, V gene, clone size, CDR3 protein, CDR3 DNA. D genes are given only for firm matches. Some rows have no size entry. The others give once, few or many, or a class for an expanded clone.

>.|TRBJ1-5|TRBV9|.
CASSERSGQPQHF
TGTGCCAGCAGCGAACGATCGGGTCAGCCCCAGCATTTT
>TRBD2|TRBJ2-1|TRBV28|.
CASSHIAGAPYNEQFF
TGTGCCAGCAGCCACATAGCGGGAGCCCCCTACAATGAGCAGTTCTTC
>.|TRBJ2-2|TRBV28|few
CASSSPWGGGRTGELFF
TGTGCCAGCAGCTCCCCCTGGGGAGGGGGCCGTACCGGGGAGCTGTTTTTT
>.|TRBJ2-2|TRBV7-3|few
CASSQGIGGRNTGELFF
TGTGCCAGCAGCCAAGGGATCGGGGGGCGAAACACCGGGGAGCTGTTTTTT
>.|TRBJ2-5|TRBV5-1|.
CASSLKGQGETQYF
TGCGCCAGCAGCTTGAAGGGCCAGGGAGAGACCCAGTACTTC
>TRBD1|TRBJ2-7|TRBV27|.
CASSVGTARAYEQYF
TGTGCCAGCAGCGTTGGGACAGCGAGAGCCTACGAGCAGTACTTC
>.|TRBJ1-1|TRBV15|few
CATSRDMTGITEAFF
TGTGCCACCAGCAGAGATATGACAGGAATCACTGAAGCTTTCTTT
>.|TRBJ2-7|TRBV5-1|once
CASSLEALSYEQYF
TGCGCCAGCAGCTTGGAGGCCCTCTCCTACGAGCAGTACTTC
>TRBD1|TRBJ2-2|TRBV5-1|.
CASSLVEGADTGELFF
TGCGCCAGCAGCTTGGTAGAGGGGGCGGATACCGGGGAGCTGTTTTTT
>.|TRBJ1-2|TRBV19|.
CASSIGRNYGYTF
TGTGCCAGTAGTATTGGTCGGAACTATGGCTACACCTTC
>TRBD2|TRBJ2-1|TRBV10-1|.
CASSLPGTSGRNEQFF
TGCGCCAGCAGCCTTCCCGGGACTAGCGGGAGGAATGAGCAGTTCTTC
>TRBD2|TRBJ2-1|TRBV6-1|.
CASSEARWGGHNEQFF
TGTGCCAGCAGTGAAGCTCGGTGGGGGGGTCACAATGAGCAGTTCTTC
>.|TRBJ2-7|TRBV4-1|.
CASSHPPNRVHEQYF
TGCGCCAGCAGCCACCCTCCCAACAGGGTGCACGAGCAGTACTTC
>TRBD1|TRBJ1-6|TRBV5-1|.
CASNRGQADNSPLHF
TGCGCCAGCAACCGCGGACAGGCCGATAATTCACCCCTCCACTTT
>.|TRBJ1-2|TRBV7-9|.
CASSLTGLGYTF
TGTGCCAGCAGCTTAACCGGTTTGGGCTACACCTTC
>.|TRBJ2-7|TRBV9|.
CASSVDSTHEQYF
TGTGCCAGCAGCGTAGATTCAACCCACGAGCAGTACTTC
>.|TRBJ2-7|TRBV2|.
CASSRRDSGSYEQYF
TGTGCCAGCAGTAGGCGCGACAGTGGCTCCTACGAGCAGTACTTC
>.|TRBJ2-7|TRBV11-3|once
CASSLTGNSYEQYF
TGTGCCAGCAGCTTAACAGGGAACTCCTACGAGCAGTACTTC
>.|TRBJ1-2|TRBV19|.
CASWDSPGGYTF
TGTGCCAGTTGGGACTCCCCCGGTGGCTACACCTTC
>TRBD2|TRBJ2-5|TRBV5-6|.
CASSTTSGSGETQYF
TGTGCCAGCAGCACGACTAGCGGGAGTGGAGAGACCCAGTACTTC
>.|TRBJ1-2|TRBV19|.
CASSGSPEGYTF
TGTGCCAGTAGTGGATCTCCCGAGGGCTACACCTTC
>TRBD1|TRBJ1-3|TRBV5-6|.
CASSLDRGGNTIYF
TGTGCCAGCAGCTTGGACAGGGGAGGAAACACCATATATTTT
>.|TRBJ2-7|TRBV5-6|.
CASSLTDYEQYF
TGTGCCAGCAGCTTGACAGACTACGAGCAGTACTTC
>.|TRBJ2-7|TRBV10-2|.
CASSDFGDEQYF
TGCGCCAGCAGTGATTTCGGGGACGAGCAGTACTTC
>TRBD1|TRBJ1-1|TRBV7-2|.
CASSLGQENTEAFF
TGTGCCAGCAGCTTGGGACAGGAGAACACTGAAGCTTTCTTT
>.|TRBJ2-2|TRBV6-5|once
CASSRRTARVGELFF
TGTGCCAGCAGTCGGCGGACAGCCAGGGTCGGGGAGCTGTTTTTT
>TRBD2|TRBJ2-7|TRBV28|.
CASSLGLAGPSYEQYF
TGTGCCAGCAGTTTAGGACTAGCGGGACCTTCCTACGAGCAGTACTTC